The 5 T cell receptor beta chains below were found in one sample sequenced in a study of T cells after yellow fever vaccination (dated by TCRdb to about 2019). Libraries were prepared through 5' RACE. TCRdb shows the sequencer as Illumina NovaSeq 6000. TCRdb itself trimmed the public reads at Q25 with fastp, ran MiXCR and retained productive beta chains. Each CDR3 protein appears once, grouped with its most common genes and DNA. The table for this sample lists about 53,000 distinct CDR3 sequences; about 5.6% of them were counted only once. Together, the top ten hold roughly 31% of the sample. Per the publication, the treatment or condition label means: live attenuated yellow fever vaccine strain. Sequenced material: PBMCs, either bulk or a sorted T-cell subset (CD4+, CD8+, memory, or dextramer-sorted; not recorded which), taken on the day of the yellow fever booster vaccination. Receptors were obtained from a man aged 18 to 35 who received the YFV17D yellow fever vaccine.

This clonotype occurred many times. V usage is TRBV12-3 or TRBV12-4 and J usage is TRBJ2-5; D gene ambiguous. The CDR3 length is 13 residues. Trimming pared 2 bases from V and 5 bases from J, leaving 9 bases between. The CDR3 loop reads CASSLSRHETQYF. CDR3 DNA: TGTGCCAGCAGTTTATCCCGCCACGAGACCCAGTACTTC.

There are many counts of this clonotype. The chain recombines TRBV7-2 with TRBJ2-7; TRBD1 matches 12 bases. V lost 1 base, J lost 4 bases, and 5 bases stayed unmatched. This CDR3 spans 16 amino acids. Germline V gene lookup returns CDR1 SGHTA and CDR2 FQGNSA. The CDR3 loop reads CASSLDSGQGAYEQYV. For the CDR3, the DNA is TGTGCCAGCAGCTTAGATTCGGGACAGGGGGCTTACGAGCAGTACGTC.

This clonotype has ten or more counts. This sequence joins TRBV6-2 or TRBV6-3 and TRBJ2-1, with 7 bases identical to TRBD2. This CDR3 contains 15 residues. Germline V lookup: CDR1 MNHEY, CDR2 SVGEGT. V shed 2 bases and J 3 bases; nucleotides not matched to a gene: 4. The CDR3 loop reads CASSYGTGGYNEQFF. The CDR3 DNA reads TGTGCCAGCAGTTACGGGACGGGGGGCTACAATGAGCAGTTCTTC.

In this sample, this clonotype turned up many times. The chain links TRBV5-1 to TRBJ2-1; 10 nucleotides line up with TRBD1. Germline V gives CDR1 SGHRS, CDR2 YFSETQ. This CDR3 region has 14 residues. Trimming cost V 6 bases and J 9 bases; bases outside gene matches: 9. The CDR3 region has the DNA TGCGCCAGCACCTCGGGACAGGGGATGGGTGAGCAGTTCTTC. Amino acids: CASTSGQGMGEQFF.

This clonotype was observed a handful of times. This chain joins TRBV2 and TRBJ1-2; 9 bases are a match to TRBD1. Germline CDR1 and CDR2: SNHLY and FYNNEI. The CDR3 covers 14 residues. The J segment lost 4 bases and the V segment lost 6 bases, leaving 6 bases of the junction unmatched. Here the CDR3 DNA reads TGTGCCAGCAGGGACAGGGGTTTTGGCTATGGCTACACCTTC. It codes for CASRDRGFGYGYTF.